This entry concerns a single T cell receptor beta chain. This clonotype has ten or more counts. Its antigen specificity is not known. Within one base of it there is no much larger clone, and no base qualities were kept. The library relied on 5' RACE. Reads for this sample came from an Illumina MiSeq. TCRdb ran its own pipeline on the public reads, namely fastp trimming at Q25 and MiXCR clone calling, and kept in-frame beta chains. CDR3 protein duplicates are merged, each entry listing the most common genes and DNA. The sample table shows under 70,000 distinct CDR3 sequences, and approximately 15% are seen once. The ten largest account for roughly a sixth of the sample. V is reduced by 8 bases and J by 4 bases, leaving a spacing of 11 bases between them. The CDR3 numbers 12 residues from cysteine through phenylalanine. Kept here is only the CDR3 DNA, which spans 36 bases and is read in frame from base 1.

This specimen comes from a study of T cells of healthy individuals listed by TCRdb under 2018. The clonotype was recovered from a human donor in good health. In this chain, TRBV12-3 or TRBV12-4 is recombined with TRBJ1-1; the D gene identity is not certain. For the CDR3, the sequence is CASSGEGTEAFF. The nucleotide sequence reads TGTGCCAGCTCGGGAGAGGGCACTGAAGCTTTCTTT.